This is a list of T cell receptor beta chains from one sample in a study of blood T cell repertoires in COVID-19. Only in-frame clones appear in the TCRdb table, and some are missing; sequencing was by immunoSEQ multiplex PCR. The sample has about 270,000 clones; approximately 91% are singletons. Material for sequencing was PBMCs or T cells enriched from blood (not recorded which). These receptor sequences come from a woman between 40 and 55 years old with acute COVID-19. Each CDR3 is given with its conserved first and last residue. The D gene is left open where the match is weak. Size is stated for part of the rows, as once, few or many counts, or as a class when the clone is expanded.

v_call: TRBV2; d_call: .; clone_size: once; j_call: TRBJ2-3; cdr3_nt: TGTGCCAGCAGTGAATCGGGGCGGGGGCTTGGCACAGATACGCAGTATTTT; cdr3_aa: CASSESGRGLGTDTQYF
v_call: TRBV9; d_call: .; clone_size: .; j_call: TRBJ2-7; cdr3_nt: TGTGCCAGCAGCGCAGGCTCGGGAGTGGCCTACGAGCAGTACTTC; cdr3_aa: CASSAGSGVAYEQYF
v_call: TRBV9; d_call: TRBD2; clone_size: .; j_call: TRBJ2-3; cdr3_nt: TGTGCCAGCAGCCCGCGGGGGGCTTTATCAGATACGCAGTATTTT; cdr3_aa: CASSPRGALSDTQYF
v_call: TRBV4-2; d_call: .; clone_size: .; j_call: TRBJ1-5; cdr3_nt: TGTGCCAGCAGCCAAGTCTCAGGGGCTAGCAATCAGCCCCAGCATTTT; cdr3_aa: CASSQVSGASNQPQHF
v_call: TRBV5-8; d_call: .; clone_size: once; j_call: TRBJ1-5; cdr3_nt: TGTGCCAGCAGAGGAAGGGGAGGTTTTCAGCCCCAGCATTTT; cdr3_aa: CASRGRGGFQPQHF
v_call: TRBV5-5; d_call: TRBD1; clone_size: .; j_call: TRBJ1-4; cdr3_nt: TGTGCCAGCACCCTCTCGGGACAGGGGGCCGCATTGGGTGAAAAACTGTTTTTT; cdr3_aa: CASTLSGQGAALGEKLFF
v_call: TRBV7-2; d_call: .; clone_size: .; j_call: TRBJ2-1; cdr3_nt: TGTGCCAGCAGCTTAGGAATAGCCTTCAATGAGCAGTTCTTC; cdr3_aa: CASSLGIAFNEQFF
v_call: TRBV7-9; d_call: .; clone_size: .; j_call: TRBJ2-3; cdr3_nt: TGTGCCAGCAGCCCTAGCTCGGGGTGGCCGACAGATACGCAGTATTTT; cdr3_aa: CASSPSSGWPTDTQYF
v_call: TRBV5-1; d_call: .; clone_size: .; j_call: TRBJ2-3; cdr3_nt: TGCGCCAGCAGCTTCGGGACATTTTTGGATACGCAGTATTTT; cdr3_aa: CASSFGTFLDTQYF
v_call: TRBV7-5; d_call: .; clone_size: .; j_call: TRBJ1-5; cdr3_nt: TGTGCCAGAAGCTTAGATCGGGGGGGGGCTCTTATCTATAGCAATCAGCCCCAGCATTTT; cdr3_aa: CARSLDRGGALIYSNQPQHF
v_call: TRBV5-6; d_call: .; clone_size: .; j_call: TRBJ2-6; cdr3_nt: TGTGCCAGCAGCTTAGGTGGGCAGGGGATACGTGGGGCCAACGTCCTGACTTTC; cdr3_aa: CASSLGGQGIRGANVLTF
v_call: TRBV5-4; d_call: .; clone_size: .; j_call: TRBJ1-1; cdr3_nt: TGTGCCAGCAGCTGGTATACAGGGTTGGAAGCTTTCTTT; cdr3_aa: CASSWYTGLEAFF
v_call: TRBV29-1; d_call: .; clone_size: few; j_call: TRBJ2-7; cdr3_nt: TGCAGCGTTGAAAGCAGGGACTACGAGCAGTACTTC; cdr3_aa: CSVESRDYEQYF
v_call: TRBV13; d_call: TRBD1; clone_size: once; j_call: TRBJ2-5; cdr3_nt: TGTGCCAGCAGCGGGACAGCGCAAGAGACCCAGTACTTC; cdr3_aa: CASSGTAQETQYF
v_call: TRBV14; d_call: .; clone_size: .; j_call: TRBJ2-2; cdr3_nt: TGTGCCAGCAGCCGACAGGTCTACGGGGAGCTGTTTTTT; cdr3_aa: CASSRQVYGELFF
v_call: TRBV7-2; d_call: TRBD1; clone_size: .; j_call: TRBJ1-2; cdr3_nt: TGTGCCAGCACCGCGGGACAGGGGGTATCTAACTATGGCTACACCTTC; cdr3_aa: CASTAGQGVSNYGYTF
v_call: TRBV19; d_call: TRBD1; clone_size: .; j_call: TRBJ1-2; cdr3_nt: TGTGCCAGTAGTCTCGGACAGGCATCCGCCTATGGCTACACCTTC; cdr3_aa: CASSLGQASAYGYTF
v_call: TRBV11-2; d_call: TRBD1; clone_size: .; j_call: TRBJ1-4; cdr3_nt: TGTGCCAGCAGCCGTGGAGGGCAGGGGGCTCAAAAACTGTTTTTT; cdr3_aa: CASSRGGQGAQKLFF
v_call: TRBV11-3; d_call: TRBD2; clone_size: few; j_call: TRBJ2-1; cdr3_nt: TGTGCCAGCACCGCGACTAGCGGAAGGCCCAATGAGCAGTTCTTC; cdr3_aa: CASTATSGRPNEQFF
v_call: TRBV11-2; d_call: .; clone_size: .; j_call: TRBJ1-5; cdr3_nt: TGTGCCAGCAGCTTAGGGGGCCATCAGCCCCAGCATTTT; cdr3_aa: CASSLGGHQPQHF
v_call: TRBV2; d_call: .; clone_size: .; j_call: TRBJ2-1; cdr3_nt: TGTGCCAGCAGTCGACTTGGACAGCAACTAACCTACAATGAGCAGTTCTTC; cdr3_aa: CASSRLGQQLTYNEQFF
v_call: TRBV2; d_call: .; clone_size: .; j_call: TRBJ2-7; cdr3_nt: TGTGCCAGCAGTGAACGGGGTGCCTACGAGCAGTACTTC; cdr3_aa: CASSERGAYEQYF
v_call: TRBV2; d_call: .; clone_size: .; j_call: TRBJ1-2; cdr3_nt: TGTGCCAGCAGTGAACACAGTACTAACTATGGCTACACCTTC; cdr3_aa: CASSEHSTNYGYTF
v_call: TRBV29-1; d_call: TRBD1; clone_size: .; j_call: TRBJ1-1; cdr3_nt: TGCAGCGGGGGCTGGGGACAGGGGCCGAACACTGAAGCTTTCTTT; cdr3_aa: CSGGWGQGPNTEAFF
v_call: TRBV6-5; d_call: .; clone_size: .; j_call: TRBJ2-3; cdr3_nt: TGTGCCAGCAGTTACATGGGCGGGAGCACAGATACGCAGTATTTT; cdr3_aa: CASSYMGGSTDTQYF
v_call: TRBV29-1; d_call: .; clone_size: .; j_call: TRBJ1-6; cdr3_nt: TGCAGCGTTGTGGTCGAAATGGGCTCACCCCTCCACTTT; cdr3_aa: CSVVVEMGSPLHF
v_call: TRBV11-2; d_call: .; clone_size: once; j_call: TRBJ1-4; cdr3_nt: TGTGCCAGCAGGCGCCCGGGAGCAACTAATGAAAAACTGTTTTTT; cdr3_aa: CASRRPGATNEKLFF
v_call: TRBV28; d_call: .; clone_size: .; j_call: TRBJ1-2; cdr3_nt: TGTGCCAGCAGTTTTCGGCCCAGGGGCTATGGCTACACCTTC; cdr3_aa: CASSFRPRGYGYTF
v_call: TRBV4-2; d_call: .; clone_size: .; j_call: TRBJ2-1; cdr3_nt: TGTGCCAGCAGCCAAGTCGGGGGAGCGGCAGAGATCCCCTCCTACAATGAGCAGTTCTTC; cdr3_aa: CASSQVGGAAEIPSYNEQFF
v_call: TRBV11-2; d_call: .; clone_size: .; j_call: TRBJ2-7; cdr3_nt: TGTGCCAGCAGCCAACAGGGATTGCGCTCCTACGAGCAGTACTTC; cdr3_aa: CASSQQGLRSYEQYF
v_call: TRBV2; d_call: TRBD1; clone_size: .; j_call: TRBJ1-5; cdr3_nt: TGTGCCAGCACCGGGACAGGCAATCAGCCCCAGCATTTT; cdr3_aa: CASTGTGNQPQHF
v_call: TRBV30; d_call: TRBD1; clone_size: .; j_call: TRBJ2-5; cdr3_nt: TGTGCCTGGTCTTATCAGGGGGCCCCCCAAGAGACCCAGTACTTC; cdr3_aa: CAWSYQGAPQETQYF
v_call: TRBV9; d_call: TRBD1; clone_size: .; j_call: TRBJ2-3; cdr3_nt: TGTGCCAGCAGCAAGGTTCAGGGGGCGTCGAGCGCAGATACGCAGTATTTT; cdr3_aa: CASSKVQGASSADTQYF
v_call: TRBV30; d_call: .; clone_size: .; j_call: TRBJ1-2; cdr3_nt: TGTGCCCAAGGAGGCACAGGGAAAGGCTACACCTTC; cdr3_aa: CAQGGTGKGYTF
v_call: TRBV7-9; d_call: TRBD1; clone_size: .; j_call: TRBJ1-6; cdr3_nt: TGTGCCAGCAGCCCGACAGGGTATAGTTCACCCCTCCACTTT; cdr3_aa: CASSPTGYSSPLHF
v_call: TRBV7-2; d_call: TRBD2; clone_size: .; j_call: TRBJ2-1; cdr3_nt: TGTGCCAGCAAGAAAGGGACTAGCGGGAGCGATGAGCAGTTCTTC; cdr3_aa: CASKKGTSGSDEQFF
v_call: TRBV19; d_call: .; clone_size: once; j_call: TRBJ2-3; cdr3_nt: TGTGCCAGTAGTATGCTTTCCGGGACTGGCACAGATACGCAGTATTTT; cdr3_aa: CASSMLSGTGTDTQYF
v_call: TRBV7-2; d_call: TRBD1; clone_size: once; j_call: TRBJ2-5; cdr3_nt: TGTGCCAGCAGCGACAGGGGGACGTTATTAGAGACCCAGTACTTC; cdr3_aa: CASSDRGTLLETQYF
v_call: TRBV7-2; d_call: .; clone_size: .; j_call: TRBJ2-3; cdr3_nt: TGTGCCAGCAGCTTACAGGGGCGGGTCACAGATACGCAGTATTTT; cdr3_aa: CASSLQGRVTDTQYF